What follows is one T cell receptor (beta chain) and its context. The data were taken from a study of cytomegalovirus exposure and HLA in healthy donors. With 1 base clipped from V and 4 bases from J, the junction kept 10 bases outside the gene matches. The CDR3 is 18 residues long. Germline loops: CDR1 SGHAT, CDR2 FQNNGV. Primers: 60 Vbeta forward and 13 Jbeta reverse. Here immunoSEQ multiplex PCR was the method, and the copy in TCRdb shows in-frame clones only, minus some. The data hold some 100,000 clones, with around three quarters observed a single time. The receptor was isolated from a female donor in good health and CMV-seropositive. V usage is TRBV11-2 and J usage is TRBJ2-3; TRBD1 matches 11 bases. Sequenced material: PBMCs. The CDR3 loop is CASSLVGAPGQGADTQYF. Written as DNA, the CDR3 is TGTGCCAGCAGCTTAGTAGGGGCCCCGGGACAGGGGGCAGATACGCAGTATTTT. The variable domain in full, completed from reference TRBV11-2 and TRBJ2-3, reads EAGVAQSPRYKIIEKRQSVAFWCNPISGHATLYWYQQILGQGPKLLIQFQNNGVVDDSQLPKDRFSAERLKGVDSTLKIQPAKLEDSAVYLCASSLVGAPGQGADTQYFGPGTRLTVL.